The source of this T cell receptor beta chain is a study of blood T cell repertoires in COVID-19. Source study methods: Nucleated cell number was recorded as an estimate derived from reference gene primer amplification. The repertoire was sequenced with immunoSEQ multiplex PCR; TCRdb's copy has only in-frame clones and lacks some. V and J calls and clone size are those listed in that table; D and trimming were worked out from the DNA. The sample records about 140,000 clones, around 82% being singletons. The CDR3 is 15 residues long. V lost 3 bases and J lost 4; bases outside the gene matches: 3. The germline V gene encodes CDR1 KGHSH and CDR2 LQKENI.

The TCR was taken from a woman aged 45-65 years with acute or convalescent COVID-19. Sequences were obtained from peripheral blood. The rearrangement uses TRBV18 and TRBJ2-2, with 9 positions matching TRBD1. The CDR3 reads CASSPGQGLTGELFF. DNA of the CDR3: TGTGCCAGCTCACCGGGACAGGGACTCACCGGGGAGCTGTTTTTT.